This section outlines one T cell receptor beta chain sequence together with its context. This specimen belongs to a study of T cell changes during pregnancy in multiple sclerosis. Profiling relied on immunoSEQ multiplex PCR, and the TCRdb table lists in-frame clones only, not all of them. The table has approximately 61,000 clones, roughly 90% seen once. Specimen: peripheral blood, collected after pregnancy. This TCR was recovered from a female donor in good health, enrolled as a control in a pregnancy study.

The CDR3 loop is CASSVRGLAWDEQYF. The DNA of the CDR3 is TGTGCCAGCAGCGTAAGGGGACTAGCATGGGACGAGCAGTACTTC. The rearrangement joins TRBV9 to TRBJ2-7; 9 bases match TRBD2. The CDR3 sequence is 15 residues long. CDR1 and CDR2 (germline): SGDLS, YYNGEE. The V segment lost 1 base and the J segment 5 bases; nucleotides outside the gene matches: 7.